This TCR beta chain was captured by sequencing in a study of early T cells in non-severe SARS-CoV-2 infection. At the level of the study: Chains were unpaired, as sequencing was done on bulk RNA from unsorted whole blood.

TCRdb re-derived calls from the 5' RACE reads in MiXCR, one entry per CDR3 protein. The sample lists around 66,000 distinct CDR3 sequences; under 15% were seen once. This CDR3 has 10 amino acids. This clonotype was counted between two and nine times. Sequencing was carried out using whole blood. The receptor was isolated from an adult who was a healthcare worker with PCR-confirmed SARS-CoV-2 infection or an uninfected control (not recorded which). The gene calls are TRBV21-1 and TRBJ2-7. TRBV21-1 is an annotated pseudogene. The DNA of the CDR3 is TGTGCCAGCAGCAGGGTGCGTGCGTACTTC. It translates to CASSRVRAYF.